One sample yielded the 6 T cell receptor beta chains listed below, sequenced in a study of technical replicates of blood from a few donors. The data were produced by immunoSEQ multiplex PCR, yet TCRdb's version contains in-frame clones alone and is incomplete. The sample shows fewer than 85,000 clones, 90% of them seen only once. Sequenced material: PBMCs. These TCRs come from a human donor in good health. Some clones in this sample may be carry-over from other donors' samples.

V usage is TRBV6-5 and J usage is TRBJ2-5; tentatively, D is TRBD2 (6 bases). V lost 2 bases to trimming and J lost 5 bases, with 9 bases between them. CDR1 is MNHEY and CDR2 is SVGAGI in the germline V gene. There are 13 residues in the CDR3. DNA of the CDR3: TGTGCCAGCAGTTACCCAGGGAGGGAGACCCAGTACTTC. This gives the protein CASSYPGRETQYF.

The chain recombines TRBV15 with TRBJ2-5, with a weak D call TRBD1 (5 bases). The V and J ends lost 1 base and 3 bases respectively, with 21 bases between them. The CDR3 contains 18 residues. Germline assignment: CDR1 LNHNV and CDR2 YYDKDF (reference sequence). The CDR3 region is CATSRGRVLGQGKETQYF. CDR3 bases: TGTGCCACCAGCAGAGGCCGGGTATTGGGGCAGGGAAAAGAGACCCAGTACTTC.

V gene TRBV27 combines with J gene TRBJ2-3, with TRBD2 identical over 11 bases. From germline, CDR1 is MNHEY and CDR2 SMNVEV (reference sequence). This CDR3 has 18 residues. Losses at the gene ends were 4 bases for V and 0 bases for J; bases not matched to a gene: 9. The CDR3 sequence: CASSSFTGTSGSTDTQYF. Written as DNA, the CDR3 is TGTGCCAGCAGTTCCTTTACCGGGACTAGCGGTAGCACAGATACGCAGTATTTT.

The chain carries TRBV7-9 and TRBJ2-3, with 10 bases matching TRBD2. Trimming removed 4 bases from V and 5 bases from J; junction bases left unmatched: 6. Germline assignment: CDR1 SEHNR and CDR2 FQNEAQ (reference sequence). This CDR3 spans 15 amino acids. The CDR3, as DNA: TGTGCCAGCAGCTACCCGGGGACTAGCGAAGATACGCAGTATTTT. Its translation: CASSYPGTSEDTQYF.

The chain combines TRBV27 with TRBJ1-2; 8 positions match TRBD1. V was clipped by 6 bases and J by 8 bases; unmatched bases: 8. The CDR3 sequence is 13 residues long. Per the germline V gene, CDR1 is MNHEY and CDR2 is SMNVEV (reference sequence). The CDR3 DNA reads TGTGCCAGCAGCCCGGACAGGGCAGGAGGCTACACCTTC. As protein: CASSPDRAGGYTF.

The CDR3 region has the DNA TGTGCCAGCAGGTCAGGGCTCCCTAATGAAAAACTGTTTTTT. This codes for CASRSGLPNEKLFF. The chain uses TRBV28 and TRBJ1-4, with D maybe TRBD1 (5 bases). Germline V gene lookup returns CDR1 MDHEN and CDR2 SYDVKM. This CDR3 contains 14 residues. V gave up 6 bases and J gave up 3 bases, with 11 bases separating them.